This TCR beta chain stems from a study of CD8 T cells in ankylosing spondylitis. This clonotype has more than one count but fewer than ten. This CDR3 is 16 amino acids long. The V and J ends lost 9 bases and 0 bases respectively, with 18 bases between them. Germline CDR1 reads SEHNR; CDR2 reads FQNEAQ (reference sequence). TCRdb reanalysed the 5' RACE reads using MiXCR and keeps one entry per CDR3 protein. The sample holds approximately 350,000 distinct CDR3 sequences, 20% seen once. Sequencing used blood, either unsorted or a sorted T cell fraction (not recorded which). The chain combines TRBV7-9 with TRBJ2-1; tentatively, D is TRBD1 (5 bases). This sequence was found in a male donor with ankylosing spondylitis or in good health (not recorded which). In nucleotides, the CDR3 is TGTGCCAGTCAGGGAAGGATAGCCAGCTCCTACAATGAGCAGTTCTTC. Its protein is CASQGRIASSYNEQFF.